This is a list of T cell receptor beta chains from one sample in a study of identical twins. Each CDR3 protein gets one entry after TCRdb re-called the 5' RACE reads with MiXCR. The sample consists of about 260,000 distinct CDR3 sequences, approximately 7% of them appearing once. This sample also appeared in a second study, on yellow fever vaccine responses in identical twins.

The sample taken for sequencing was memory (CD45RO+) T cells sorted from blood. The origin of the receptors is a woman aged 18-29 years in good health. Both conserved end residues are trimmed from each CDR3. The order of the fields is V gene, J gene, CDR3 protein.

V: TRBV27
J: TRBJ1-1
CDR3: ASAFDRVNTEAF

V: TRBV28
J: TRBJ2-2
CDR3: ATTPPGQYYTGELF

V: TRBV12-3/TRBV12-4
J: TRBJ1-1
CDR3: ASLDRPNTEAF

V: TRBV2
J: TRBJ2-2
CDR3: ASSEVMNTGELF

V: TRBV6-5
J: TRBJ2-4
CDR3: ASRGQGNIQY

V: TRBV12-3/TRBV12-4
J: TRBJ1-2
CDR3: ASSLQGSNYGYT

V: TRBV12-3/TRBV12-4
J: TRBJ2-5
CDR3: ASREGGGYQETQY

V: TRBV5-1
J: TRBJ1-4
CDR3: ASSSSGGTSEKLF

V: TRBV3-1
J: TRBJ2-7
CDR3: ASSSQPFRGDEQY

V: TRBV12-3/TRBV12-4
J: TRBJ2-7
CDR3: ASSLAGRDYEQY

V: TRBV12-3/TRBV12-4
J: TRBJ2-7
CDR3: ASRITGTGVSEQY

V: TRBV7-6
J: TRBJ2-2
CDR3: ASSSGLAENTGELF

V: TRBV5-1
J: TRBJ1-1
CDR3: ASSLGPGMNTEAF

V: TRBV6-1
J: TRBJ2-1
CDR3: ASSRPGTDTQF

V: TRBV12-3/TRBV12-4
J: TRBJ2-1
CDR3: ASSQGGLEQF

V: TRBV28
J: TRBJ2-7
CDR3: ASSSPGPPYEQY

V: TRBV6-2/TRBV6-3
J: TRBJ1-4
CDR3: ASSTRREKLF

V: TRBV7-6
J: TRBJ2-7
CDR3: ASSSAYSYEQY